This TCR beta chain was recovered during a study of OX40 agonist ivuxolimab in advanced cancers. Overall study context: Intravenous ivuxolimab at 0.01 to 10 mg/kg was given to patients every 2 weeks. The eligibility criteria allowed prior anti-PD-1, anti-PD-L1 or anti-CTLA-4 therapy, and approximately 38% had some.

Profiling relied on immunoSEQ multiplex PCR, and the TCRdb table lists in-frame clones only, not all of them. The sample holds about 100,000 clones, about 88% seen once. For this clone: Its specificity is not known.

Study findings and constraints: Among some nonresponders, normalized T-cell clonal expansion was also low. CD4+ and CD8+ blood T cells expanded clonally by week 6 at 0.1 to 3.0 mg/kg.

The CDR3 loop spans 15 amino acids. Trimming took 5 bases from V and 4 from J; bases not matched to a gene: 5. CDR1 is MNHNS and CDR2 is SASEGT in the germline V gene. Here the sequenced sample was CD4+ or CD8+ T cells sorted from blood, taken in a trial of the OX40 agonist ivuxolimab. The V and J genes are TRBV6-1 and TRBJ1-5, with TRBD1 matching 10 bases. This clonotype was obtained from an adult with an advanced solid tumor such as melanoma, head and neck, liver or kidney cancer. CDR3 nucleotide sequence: TGTGCCAGCAGTCACGGACAGGGGGATAATCAGCCCCAGCATTTT. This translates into CASSHGQGDNQPQHF.